This section outlines one T cell receptor (beta chain) sequence together with its context. Its target is not known. The source of the sample is a study of T cell repertoires in cytomegalovirus infection. Study-wide context: CMV epitopes in the study were HLA-C-restricted (recently identified) and HLA-B-restricted (well studied).

TCRdb re-called the reads through MiXCR, storing one row per CDR3 protein. The sample includes roughly 730,000 distinct CDR3 sequences, roughly 33% of them seen just once. The germline gives CDR1 SGHTA, CDR2 FQGNSA. Trimming removed 6 bases from V and 4 bases from J; junction bases left unmatched: 9. This CDR3 region has 18 residues. The receptor's source is a human donor in good health (CMV status not recorded). Some clones in this sample may be carry-over from other donors' samples. This chain uses TRBV7-2 with TRBJ2-1; 16 positions match TRBD2. Material: cultured PBMCs, obtained from culture after CMV antigen stimulation. The DNA of the CDR3 is TGTGCCAGCAGTCTCCGTCCGGGACTAGCGGGGGGGTACAATGAGCAGTTCTTC. Translation: CASSLRPGLAGGYNEQFF.